This entry lists 26 T cell receptor beta chains sequenced from one sample in a study of T cell responses to AZD1222 COVID-19 vaccine (dated by TCRdb to the early 2020s). The time point label, as the study defines it: baseline before first vaccination. Library preparation used the immunoSEQ multiplex PCR assay. The immuneACCESS repertoire file appears here via TCRdb, limited to in-frame rearrangements. These files lack a portion of the clones; in checked studies, under half of the deficit traces to unresolved V genes, and the cause of the others is not known. For this sample there are roughly 120,000 clones; about 92% appear just once. The top ten clonotypes cover about 3% of the sample. This sample comprised peripheral blood, obtained on day 0 of AZD1222 vaccination. The receptors stem from an adult in good health.

The chain is built from TRBV4-2 and TRBJ1-4; D gene ambiguous. The CDR3 is 14 amino acids. Germline assignment: CDR1 LGHNA and CDR2 YNFKEQ. V was trimmed by 5 bases and J by 2 bases, leaving 9 bases between them. CDR3 in DNA: TGTGCCAGCAGCGAGGGAGGGACTAATGAAAAACTGTTTTTT. Protein: CASSEGGTNEKLFF.

This chain uses TRBV5-4 with TRBJ2-7; unclear D gene. The CDR3 runs 12 residues. The V and J ends lost 0 bases and 5 bases respectively, with 6 bases between them. Germline lookup yields CDR1 SGHNT and CDR2 YYREEE (reference sequence). For the CDR3, the DNA is TGTGCCAGCAGCTTGGACCGAAACGAGCAGTACTTC. Its protein product is CASSLDRNEQYF.

The V call is TRBV6-5, the J call TRBJ1-3, with TRBD1 matching 7 bases. The CDR3 is 14 residues long. Germline values: CDR1 MNHEY, CDR2 SVGAGI. Trimming cost V 7 bases and J 0 bases; bases outside gene matches: 3. CDR3 nucleotide sequence: TGTGCCAGCAAGGGGGCAGTCTCTGGAAACACCATATATTTT. Residues: CASKGAVSGNTIYF.

The chain links TRBV2 to TRBJ2-5; 8 bases match TRBD1. There are 14 residues in the CDR3. V gave up 3 bases and J gave up 6 bases; unmatched junction bases: 6. Germline CDR1 is SNHLY and CDR2 is FYNNEI. Here the CDR3 DNA reads TGTGCCAGCAGTGACAGGGGGCGTACGAAGACCCAGTACTTC. Amino acids: CASSDRGRTKTQYF.

The chain uses TRBV2 and TRBJ2-5, with a weak D call TRBD2 (6 bases). V lost 1 base and J 2 bases, leaving 8 bases between the germline ends. Germline assignment: CDR1 SNHLY and CDR2 FYNNEI. The CDR3 contains 14 residues. This chain's CDR3 is CASSEGAGQETQYF. The CDR3 DNA reads TGTGCCAGCAGTGAAGGGGCGGGACAAGAGACCCAGTACTTC.

The V call is TRBV12-5, the J call TRBJ2-1, with 12 bases aligning to TRBD2. The CDR3 is made up of 13 amino acids. The V gene end was trimmed by 8 bases and the J gene end by 9 bases; junction bases not matched to a gene: 5. Per the germline V gene, CDR1 is LGHNT and CDR2 is FRNRAP. CDR3 loop: CASSPSGGGEQFF. CDR3 bases: TGTGCTAGTTCCCCTAGCGGGGGGGGTGAGCAGTTCTTC.

The chain uses TRBV7-9 and TRBJ2-7; D is ambiguous. The V end lost 2 bases, the J end lost 6 bases, and 8 bases lay between the germline ends. From germline, CDR1 is SEHNR and CDR2 FQNEAQ (reference sequence). The CDR3 is made up of 12 amino acids. The CDR3 nucleotides are TGTGCCAGCAGCTTAAAAGGGTTCGAGCAGTACTTC. It encodes CASSLKGFEQYF.

The V call is TRBV19, the J call TRBJ2-7, with a tentative D call TRBD1 (6 bases). The V gene's germline CDR1 is LNHDA and CDR2 SQIVND (reference sequence). The CDR3 totals 12 residues. V was clipped by 4 bases and J by 12 bases, with 16 bases between them. The CDR3 loop reads CASSTLPGQRYF. The CDR3 nucleotides read TGTGCCAGTAGTACCCTCCCGGGACAACGGTACTTC. The entire variable domain, with the rest obtained from reference TRBV19 and TRBJ2-7, is as follows: DGGITQSPKYLFRKEGQNVTLSCEQNLNHDAMYWYRQDPGQGLRLIYYSQIVNDFQKGDIAEGYSVSREKKESFPLTVTSAQKNPTAFYLCASSTLPGQRYFGPGTRLTVT.

This rearrangement joins TRBV6-5 to TRBJ2-7, with TRBD2 as a possible D gene (6 bases). The length of the CDR3 is 15 residues. Germline V CDR1 and CDR2: MNHEY, SVGAGI. With 6 bases removed from V and 3 bases from J, the gap between germline ends came to 18 bases. CDR3 DNA: TGTGCCAGCAGGGCTAGCGTCCTTAGGGTCTACGAGCAGTACTTC. It is translated as CASRASVLRVYEQYF.

This clone was counted once. The rearrangement links TRBV19 to TRBJ1-5, with TRBD1 as a possible D gene (5 bases). CDR3 length: 17 residues. From germline, CDR1 is LNHDA and CDR2 SQIVND (reference sequence). The germline V and J ends were trimmed by 7 bases and 2 bases, with 21 bases remaining between them. DNA of the CDR3: TGTGCCAGTACCGCCTTTGGGGGGGGTTTTGGCAATCAGCCCCAGCATTTT. This gives the protein CASTAFGGGFGNQPQHF.

The CDR3 reads CAINGGAKLFF. The CDR3 bases are TGTGCCATCAATGGGGGAGCAAAACTGTTTTTT. The genes are TRBV10-3 and TRBJ1-4, with D possibly being TRBD1 (5 bases). CDR3 size: 11 residues. Germline V gives CDR1 ENHRY, CDR2 SYGVKD. V lost 7 bases and J lost 10, with 10 bases in between.

J is TRBJ2-1 and V is TRBV14; maybe TRBD1 (5 bases). There are 15 residues in the CDR3. V was clipped by 2 bases and J by 2 bases, with 10 bases between them. The germline CDR1 and CDR2 sequences are SGHDN and FVKESK. CDR3 nucleotide sequence: TGTGCCAGCAGCCAACAGGGTTTGGCCTACAATGAGCAGTTCTTC. Translating it yields CASSQQGLAYNEQFF. Supplemented by reference TRBV14 and TRBJ2-1, the full variable domain reads EAGVTQFPSHSVIEKGQTVTLRCDPISGHDNLYWYRRVMGKEIKFLLHFVKESKQDESGMPNNRFLAERTGGTYSTLKVQPAELEDSGVYFCASSQQGLAYNEQFFGPGTRLTVL.

The gene calls are TRBV4-1 and TRBJ2-7, with a weak D call TRBD2 (5 bases). The CDR3 runs 14 residues. V was cut by 4 bases and J by 5 bases, with 15 bases left in between. Germline CDR1 reads MGHRA; CDR2 reads YSYEKL. CDR3 region: CASSPIGVQDEQYF. CDR3 DNA: TGCGCCAGCAGCCCCATCGGGGTTCAGGACGAGCAGTACTTC.

The rearrangement links TRBV28 to TRBJ2-7; 9 bases match TRBD1. V lost 10 bases, J lost 4 bases, and 14 bases stayed unmatched. The CDR3 loop spans 15 amino acids. Germline CDR1 is MDHEN and CDR2 is SYDVKM. The CDR3 reads CAKNPPPGQGYEQYF. CDR3 nucleotides: TGTGCCAAAAACCCCCCCCCGGGACAGGGTTACGAGCAGTACTTC.

This clone was seen once. This chain connects TRBV30 to TRBJ1-4; the D is unclear. Germline CDR1 reads GTSNPN; CDR2 reads SVGIG (reference sequence). V was trimmed by 4 bases and J by 8 bases, leaving 8 bases between them. This CDR3 has 11 residues. The CDR3 DNA is TGTGCCTGGACCAGAGCGGAAAAACTGTTTTTT. This encodes CAWTRAEKLFF.

This clone has just one count. V is TRBV27 and J is TRBJ2-1; TRBD2 matches at 11 bases. V gave up 1 base and J gave up 2 bases; unmatched junction bases: 4. Germline CDR1 MNHEY, CDR2 SMNVEV (reference sequence). The CDR3 is 17 residues long. The CDR3: CASSLFPTSGTYNEQFF. DNA of the CDR3: TGTGCCAGCAGTTTATTCCCGACTAGCGGGACCTACAATGAGCAGTTCTTC.

This chain uses TRBV7-8 with TRBJ1-2, with D uncertain. The CDR3 runs to 16 residues. Germline loops: CDR1 SGHVS, CDR2 FQNEAQ. Trimming pared 3 bases from V and 7 bases from J, leaving 21 bases between. CDR3 nucleotides: TGTGCCAGCAGCTTTTCCGGGCCCTCTCCGTTCGCTGGCTACACCTTC. Its protein is CASSFSGPSPFAGYTF.

The CDR3 sequence: CASSFQGTHTGELFF. The DNA of the CDR3 is TGTGCCAGCAGCTTCCAGGGGACCCACACCGGGGAGCTGTTTTTT. The chain employs TRBV7-9 and TRBJ2-2; tentative D call: TRBD1 (6 bases). Trimming left V 3 bases short and J 3 bases short, with 11 bases between. The germline CDR1 and CDR2 sequences are SEHNR and FQNEAQ (reference sequence). There are 15 residues in the CDR3.

V and J are TRBV27 and TRBJ1-2; maybe TRBD1 (5 bases). Germline CDR1 MNHEY, CDR2 SMNVEV (reference sequence). CDR3 length equals 14 residues. V was pared by 8 bases and J by 2 bases, with 15 bases between. CDR3 DNA: TGTGCCAGCTTCTCCTTCAGGGTGAACTATGGCTACACCTTC. It specifies CASFSFRVNYGYTF.

This clone was counted a single time. The chain is built from TRBV7-9 and TRBJ2-7; 8 bases are a match to TRBD2. CDR1 is SEHNR, CDR2 FQNEAQ, per germline (reference sequence). V was clipped by 5 bases and J by 1 base; unmatched bases: 7. This CDR3 is built from 15 residues. The CDR3 sequence is CASSLGAGGSYEQYF. The CDR3 region has the DNA TGTGCCAGCAGCCTAGGGGCGGGGGGTTCCTACGAGCAGTACTTC. Variable domain in full (rest from reference TRBV7-9 and TRBJ2-7): DTGVSQNPRHKITKRGQNVTFRCDPISEHNRLYWYRQTLGQGPEFLTYFQNEAQLEKSRLLSDRFSAERPKGSFSTLEIQRTEQGDSAMYLCASSLGAGGSYEQYFGPGTRLTVT.

The CDR3 sequence is CASSGGQGGYGYTF. CDR3 in DNA: TGTGCCAGCAGTGGGGGACAGGGTGGCTATGGCTACACCTTC. This chain joins TRBV2 and TRBJ1-2, with TRBD1 matching over 9 bases. CDR1 and CDR2 (germline): SNHLY, FYNNEI. V shed 4 bases and J 4 bases; nucleotides not matched to a gene: 4. The length of the CDR3 is 14 residues.

This clone appeared a single time. This rearrangement joins TRBV10-1 to TRBJ1-1; a weak D match, TRBD1 (5 bases). The CDR3 loop spans 14 amino acids. Germline V gives CDR1 WNHNN, CDR2 SYGVQD (reference sequence). Trimming removed 0 bases from V and 5 bases from J, with 10 bases in between. The CDR3 here is CASSESRGSTEAFF. The CDR3 nucleotides are TGCGCCAGCAGTGAGTCGAGGGGAAGTACTGAAGCTTTCTTT.

This clone was recorded a few times. The chain has TRBV29-1 and TRBJ2-7; TRBD2 aligns across 11 bases. Trimming took 3 bases from V and 4 from J; bases not matched to a gene: 2. The CDR3 is 13 residues long. The germline gives CDR1 SQVTM, CDR2 ANQGSEA. Here the CDR3 DNA reads TGCAGCGTTGAGGGACTAGCGGAGTACGAGCAGTACTTC. It translates to CSVEGLAEYEQYF.

The rearrangement uses TRBV2 and TRBJ1-6, with D unclear. Trimming removed 3 bases at V and 7 bases at J, with 10 bases between. The CDR3 contains 14 residues. Germline CDR1 is SNHLY and CDR2 is FYNNEI. CDR3 DNA: TGTGCCAGCAGTGACGGGGTCCGGAATTCACCCCTCCACTTT. It specifies CASSDGVRNSPLHF.

This rearrangement joins TRBV14 to TRBJ2-1, with TRBD2 matching over 9 bases. Trimming removed 2 bases from V and 8 bases from J; junction bases left unmatched: 1. This CDR3 region has 13 residues. Germline V lookup: CDR1 SGHDN, CDR2 FVKESK. This CDR3 reads CASSQLAGYEQFF. DNA of the CDR3: TGTGCCAGCAGCCAACTAGCGGGATATGAGCAGTTCTTC.

The J gene is TRBJ2-2, the V gene TRBV7-9; no firm D call. Looked up from germline, CDR1 is SEHNR and CDR2 is FQNEAQ (reference sequence). The CDR3 length is 12 residues. V was trimmed by 3 bases and J by 5 bases, leaving 4 bases between them. CDR3 in DNA: TGTGCCAGCAGCTTGGAGACCGGGGAGCTGTTTTTT. This translates into CASSLETGELFF.